Listed here is a single T cell receptor (beta chain). The assay was immunoSEQ multiplex PCR, and TCRdb's table has in-frame clones only and misses some. The sample shows about 150,000 clones, about nine tenths of them seen only once. The record originates from a study of blood T cell repertoires in COVID-19. Study summary: Whether acute or convalescent, the COVID-19 samples came from the United States, Italy and Spain. PBMCs, B-cell-depleted T cells, or T cells were the source of the cDNA or gDNA that made up the material.

Germline CDR1 reads LNHDA; CDR2 reads SQIVND (reference sequence). This CDR3 is built from 14 residues. V lost 6 bases to trimming and J lost 4 bases, with 15 bases between them. This receptor was taken from a woman aged 65 to 85 with acute or convalescent COVID-19. The gene calls are TRBV19 and TRBJ1-1; D perhaps matches TRBD1 (5 bases). Sequencing was carried out using peripheral blood. CDR3 bases: TGTGCCAGTAGGGGGGAGGGGATGGGCACTGAAGCTTTCTTT. Its translation: CASRGEGMGTEAFF.